This TCR beta chain was sequenced for a study of blood T cell repertoires in COVID-19. Study as a whole: T cells, B-cell-depleted T cells, or PBMCs supplied cDNA or gDNA.

Germline CDR1 reads WNHNN; CDR2 reads SYGVQD (reference sequence). The CDR3 consists of 16 residues. Trimming left V 3 bases short and J 4 bases short, with 17 bases between. Enrolled during active infection, Seattle patients were then followed longitudinally. Authors' processing steps: Amplifying reference gene primers gave estimates of nucleated cell counts. Data came from immunoSEQ multiplex PCR; TCRdb stores just in-frame clones and leaves some out. The DNA gave D and trimming, while V, J and clone size come from that table. The sample yields approximately 140,000 clones, 75% to 90% seen once. The source of this sequence is a woman aged 55-69 years with COVID-19, enrolled during active disease. The chain couples TRBV10-1 to TRBJ2-3; D might be TRBD1 (6 bases). The sample taken for sequencing was peripheral blood. This chain's CDR3 is CASSERDMGTADTQYF. For the CDR3, the DNA is TGCGCCAGCAGTGAAAGGGACATGGGCACGGCAGATACGCAGTATTTT.